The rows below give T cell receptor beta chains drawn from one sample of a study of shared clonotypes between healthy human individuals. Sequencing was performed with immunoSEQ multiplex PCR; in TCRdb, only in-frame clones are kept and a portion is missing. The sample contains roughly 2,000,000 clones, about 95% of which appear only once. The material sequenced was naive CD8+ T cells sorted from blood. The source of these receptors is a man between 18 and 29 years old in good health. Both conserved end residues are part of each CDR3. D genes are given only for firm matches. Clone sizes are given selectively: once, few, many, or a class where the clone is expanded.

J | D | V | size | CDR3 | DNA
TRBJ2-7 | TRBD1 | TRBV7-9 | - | CASSQTGEVGSYEQYF | TGTGCCAGCAGCCAAACAGGGGAAGTGGGCTCCTACGAGCAGTACTTC
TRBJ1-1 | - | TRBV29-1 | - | CSVVPGSNTEAFF | TGCAGCGTTGTGCCCGGTTCGAACACTGAAGCTTTCTTT
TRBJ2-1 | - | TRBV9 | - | CASSFNDNEQFF | TGTGCCAGCAGCTTTAACGACAATGAGCAGTTCTTC
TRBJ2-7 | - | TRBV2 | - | CASSEWSASYEQYF | TGTGCCAGCAGTGAATGGAGTGCCTCCTACGAGCAGTACTTC
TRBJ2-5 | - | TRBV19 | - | CASSMHPGETQYF | TGTGCCAGTAGTATGCATCCTGGGGAGACCCAGTACTTC
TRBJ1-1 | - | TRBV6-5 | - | CASSYGGEGTEAFF | TGTGCCAGCAGTTACGGGGGAGAAGGGACTGAAGCTTTCTTT
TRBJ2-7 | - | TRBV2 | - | CASSVGRDYEQYF | TGTGCCAGCAGTGTGGGCAGGGACTACGAGCAGTACTTC
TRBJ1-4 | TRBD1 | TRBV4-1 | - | CASSQDLTGTNEKLFF | TGCGCCAGCAGCCAAGATCTGACAGGGACTAATGAAAAACTGTTTTTT
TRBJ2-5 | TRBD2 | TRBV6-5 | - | CASSYLSSGGETQYF | TGTGCCAGCAGTTACTTGTCTAGCGGGGGCGAGACCCAGTACTTC
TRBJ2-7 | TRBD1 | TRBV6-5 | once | CASSYGQDLSYEQYF | TGTGCCAGCAGTTACGGACAGGACCTCTCCTACGAGCAGTACTTC
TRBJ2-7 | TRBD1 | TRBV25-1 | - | CASSVTGTGREQYF | TGTGCCAGCAGTGTGACCGGGACAGGGAGAGAGCAGTACTTC
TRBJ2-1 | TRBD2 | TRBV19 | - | CASSIVGLAGGASEQFF | TGTGCCAGTAGTATTGTCGGACTAGCGGGAGGGGCAAGTGAGCAGTTCTTC
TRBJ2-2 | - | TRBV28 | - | CASSFGQGPGTGELFF | TGTGCCAGCAGTTTTGGGCAGGGGCCAGGCACCGGGGAGCTGTTTTTT
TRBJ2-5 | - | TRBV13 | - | CASSLAGMEETQYF | TGTGCCAGCAGCTTAGCCGGGATGGAGGAGACCCAGTACTTC
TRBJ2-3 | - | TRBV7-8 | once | CASSHISSGSTDTQYF | TGTGCCAGCAGCCATATCTCGTCGGGGAGCACAGATACGCAGTATTTT
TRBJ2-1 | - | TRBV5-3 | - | CARSPVCVYNEQFF | TGTGCCAGAAGCCCCGTGTGTGTCTACAATGAGCAGTTCTTC
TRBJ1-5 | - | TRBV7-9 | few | CGEGRFNQPQHF | TGTGGGGAAGGGCGCTTCAATCAGCCCCAGCATTTT
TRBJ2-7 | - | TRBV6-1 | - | CASSDPGRYEQYF | TGTGCCAGCAGCGATCCAGGAAGGTACGAGCAGTACTTC
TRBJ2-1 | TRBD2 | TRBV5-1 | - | CASTGTSSYNEQFF | TGCGCCAGCACAGGGACTAGCTCCTACAATGAGCAGTTCTTC
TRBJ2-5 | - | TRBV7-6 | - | CASSLAGGTQYF | TGTGCCAGCAGCTTAGCAGGGGGAACCCAGTACTTC
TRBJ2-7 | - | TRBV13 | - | CASSLGQSSYEQYF | TGTGCCAGCAGCTTAGGACAAAGCTCCTACGAGCAGTACTTC
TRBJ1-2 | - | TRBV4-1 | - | CASSQVSEDGYTF | TGCGCCAGCAGCCAAGTTTCGGAGGATGGCTACACCTTC
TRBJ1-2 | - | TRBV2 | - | CASSELQNYGYTF | TGTGCCAGCAGTGAGTTACAGAACTATGGCTACACCTTC
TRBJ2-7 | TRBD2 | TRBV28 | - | CASSPSAGRVSYEQYF | TGTGCCAGCAGTCCCTCGGCAGGGAGGGTCTCCTACGAGCAGTACTTC
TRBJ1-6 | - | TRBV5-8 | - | CASSFNPPLHF | TGTGCCAGCAGCTTCAACCCACCCCTCCACTTT
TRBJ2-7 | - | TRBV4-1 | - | CASSPNVYYEQYF | TGCGCCAGCAGCCCCAACGTCTACTACGAGCAGTACTTC
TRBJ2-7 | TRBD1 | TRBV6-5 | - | CASSQGQGPYEQYF | TGTGCCAGCAGCCAGGGACAGGGCCCTTACGAGCAGTACTTC
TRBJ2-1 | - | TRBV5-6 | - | CASSLGWGQYNEQFF | TGTGCCAGCAGCTTAGGTTGGGGGCAGTACAATGAGCAGTTCTTC
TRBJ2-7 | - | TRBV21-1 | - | CASSAQQTTGPYEQYF | TGTGCCAGCAGCGCCCAACAAACGACAGGGCCCTACGAGCAGTACTTC
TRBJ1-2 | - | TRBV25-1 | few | CASSVSLNYGYTF | TGTGCCAGCAGTGTTAGCCTAAACTATGGCTACACCTTC
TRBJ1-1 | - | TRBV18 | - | CASSPNWGAVNTEAFF | TGTGCCAGCTCACCAAACTGGGGGGCTGTGAACACTGAAGCTTTCTTT
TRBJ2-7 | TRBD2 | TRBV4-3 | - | CASSQDAWRESYEQYF | TGCGCCAGCAGCCAAGATGCCTGGCGGGAGTCCTACGAGCAGTACTTC
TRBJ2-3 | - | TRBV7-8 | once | CASSLVPLMGTDTQYF | TGTGCCAGCAGCTTAGTACCCCTAATGGGCACAGATACGCAGTATTTT
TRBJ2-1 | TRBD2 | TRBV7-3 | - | CASSLNPYTPVVAGGRSSYNEQFF | TGTGCCAGCAGCTTAAATCCTTATACCCCGGTGGTAGCGGGGGGGCGGAGCTCCTACAATGAGCAGTTCTTC
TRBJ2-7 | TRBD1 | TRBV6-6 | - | CASSPGQYSYEQYF | TGTGCCAGCAGCCCGGGACAGTACTCCTACGAGCAGTACTTC
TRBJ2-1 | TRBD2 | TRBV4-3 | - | CASSQDPPLAGAWEQFF | TGCGCCAGCAGCCAAGACCCCCCCCTAGCGGGAGCATGGGAGCAGTTCTTC
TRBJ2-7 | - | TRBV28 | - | CASSFERLALDEQYF | TGTGCCAGCAGTTTCGAGAGACTCGCCCTAGACGAGCAGTACTTC
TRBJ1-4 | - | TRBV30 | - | CAWSILRRGEKLFF | TGTGCCTGGAGCATTTTGCGGAGGGGAGAAAAACTGTTTTTT
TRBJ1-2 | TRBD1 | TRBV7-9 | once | CASIEEGQSNYGYTF | TGTGCCAGCATCGAAGAGGGACAGAGTAACTATGGCTACACCTTC
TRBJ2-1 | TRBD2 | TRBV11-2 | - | CASSLDASGLYNEQFF | TGTGCCAGCAGCTTAGATGCTAGCGGGTTATACAATGAGCAGTTCTTC
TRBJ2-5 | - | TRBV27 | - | CASSLFGSGDQETQYF | TGTGCCAGCAGTTTATTCGGGTCGGGGGATCAAGAGACCCAGTACTTC
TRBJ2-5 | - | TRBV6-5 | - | CASSYFLGLEAETQYF | TGTGCCAGCAGTTACTTTTTAGGGCTCGAGGCAGAGACCCAGTACTTC
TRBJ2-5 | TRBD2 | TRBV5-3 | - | CARSLAICGGRETQYF | TGTGCCAGAAGCTTGGCCATTTGCGGGGGACGGGAGACCCAGTACTTC
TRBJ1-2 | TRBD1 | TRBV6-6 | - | CASSSTGDRDGYTF | TGTGCCAGCAGTTCGACAGGGGACAGGGATGGCTACACCTTC
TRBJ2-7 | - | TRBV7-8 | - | CASSLGGVYYYEQYF | TGTGCCAGCAGCTTAGGAGGGGTCTACTACTACGAGCAGTACTTC
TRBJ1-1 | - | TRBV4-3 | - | CASSQDITAPHMAFF | TGCGCCAGCAGCCAAGATATAACGGCCCCACATATGGCTTTCTTT
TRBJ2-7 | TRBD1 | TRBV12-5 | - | CASGPGTGPTYEQYF | TGTGCTAGTGGTCCGGGGACAGGACCGACCTACGAGCAGTACTTC
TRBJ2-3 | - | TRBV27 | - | CASSNYGPIEDTQYF | TGTGCCAGCAGTAACTACGGACCAATAGAGGATACGCAGTATTTT
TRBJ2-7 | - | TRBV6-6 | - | CASSYSGDVQYF | TGTGCCAGCAGTTACTCAGGGGATGTGCAGTACTTC
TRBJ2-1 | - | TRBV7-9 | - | CASMPGQNNEQFF | TGTGCCAGCATGCCAGGGCAGAACAATGAGCAGTTCTTC